This TCR beta chain comes out of a study of tumour-infiltrating T cells in Burkitt lymphoma. Study-wide context: Survival, overall and progression-free, tracked with productive clonality.

Some clones are missing from TCRdb's copy, which holds only in-frame ones; the method was immunoSEQ multiplex PCR. Of roughly 2,600 clones detected, around 83% appear once; the ten largest clones hold 6%. The CDR3 extends over 10 amino acids. The germline CDR1 and CDR2 sequences are SNHLY and FYNNEI. The chain carries TRBV2 and TRBJ1-2; the D is unclear. The specimen sequenced was tumor tissue. This TCR came from a human donor with diffuse large B-cell lymphoma. CDR3 loop: CGKLNYGYTF. In DNA form, the CDR3 reads TGTGGAAAACTTAACTATGGCTACACCTTC.